This T cell receptor beta chain is drawn from a study of blood T cell repertoires in COVID-19. Study-wide background: Acute and convalescent COVID-19 samples came from the United States, Italy and Spain. The cDNA or gDNA used as material had been derived from T cells, B-cell-depleted T cells, or PBMCs.

Germline CDR1 and CDR2: WSHSY and SAAADI. The V gene lost 3 bases and the J gene lost 1 base, with 9 bases spanning the gap. The CDR3 spans 14 residues. Authors' methods: The assay estimated nucleated cells by amplifying reference gene primers. TCRdb's table, derived via immunoSEQ multiplex PCR, lists solely in-frame clones and lacks some. From that table come the V and J calls and clone size; the DNA was used to work out D and trimming. The sample records under 40,000 clones, more than 85% being singletons. The material sequenced was peripheral blood. The chain recombines TRBV10-2 with TRBJ1-1; unclear D gene. The sequence came from a human donor in a cohort sampled during active COVID-19. In DNA, the CDR3 is TGCGCCAGCAGTGAACGGGGTAGGAACACTGAAGCTTTCTTT. Translation: CASSERGRNTEAFF.